This TCR beta chain was profiled in a study of T cell repertoires in cytomegalovirus infection. CDR1 is SGHRS and CDR2 is YFSETQ in the germline V gene. The CDR3 runs to 15 residues. Germline trimming cut 4 bases from V and 2 bases from J; bases unmatched to any gene: 5. This clonotype was detected only a few times. Its cognate antigen is unknown. TCRdb passed the reads through MiXCR, listing each CDR3 protein once. The sample lists roughly 500,000 distinct CDR3 sequences, about 39% seen once, with 43% in the top ten. The receptor's source is a human donor in good health (CMV status not recorded). Some clones in this sample may be carry-over from other donors' samples. V is TRBV5-1 and J is TRBJ2-7, with 11 bases matching TRBD1. The sequenced sample was cultured PBMCs, obtained from culture after CMV antigen stimulation. As DNA, the CDR3 is TGCGCCAGCAGCCTTCGGGACAGGGGGACCTACGAGCAGTACTTC. The encoded protein is CASSLRDRGTYEQYF.